The rows below give T cell receptor beta chains drawn from one sample of a study of blood T cell repertoires in COVID-19. Sequencing used immunoSEQ multiplex PCR; TCRdb keeps in-frame clones, though not all of them. The sample lists a few hundred thousand clones; 85% to 90% were seen once. Sequenced input: peripheral blood. The receptors derive from a man aged 60 to 75 with acute or convalescent COVID-19. Both conserved end residues are part of each CDR3. A D gene is named only where the DNA matches it firmly. Clone size is shown for a subset of rows, as once, few, many or a class of expanded clone.

clone_size: NA; v_call: TRBV3-1/TRBV3-2; j_call: TRBJ2-5; d_call: NA; cdr3_nt: TGTGCCAGCAGCCAAGTTTACGGCCAAGAGACCCAGTACTTC; cdr3_aa: CASSQVYGQETQYF
clone_size: NA; v_call: TRBV4-3; j_call: TRBJ1-6; d_call: NA; cdr3_nt: TGCGCCAGCAGCCAAGATCCAGGGCAGCATAATTCACCCCTCCACTTT; cdr3_aa: CASSQDPGQHNSPLHF
clone_size: NA; v_call: TRBV21-1; j_call: TRBJ2-7; d_call: NA; cdr3_nt: TGTGCCAGCAGCAAAAACTCCGGGACAGGGTGGCGCGAGCAGTACTTC; cdr3_aa: CASSKNSGTGWREQYF
clone_size: NA; v_call: TRBV7-2; j_call: TRBJ2-5; d_call: TRBD2; cdr3_nt: TGTGCCAGCAGCTTAAGGCTAGCGGGAGGGTCCGTGTTCGAGACCCAGTACTTC; cdr3_aa: CASSLRLAGGSVFETQYF
clone_size: NA; v_call: TRBV7-2; j_call: TRBJ2-4; d_call: NA; cdr3_nt: TGTGCCAGCAGCGGAGGGGGGGTTGCCAAAAACATTCAGTACTTC; cdr3_aa: CASSGGGVAKNIQYF
clone_size: once; v_call: TRBV4-3; j_call: TRBJ2-7; d_call: NA; cdr3_nt: TGCGCCAGCAGCCAAGATGTCGGCCAGGGGACGGGCGAGCAGTACTTC; cdr3_aa: CASSQDVGQGTGEQYF
clone_size: NA; v_call: TRBV6-5; j_call: TRBJ2-7; d_call: TRBD2; cdr3_nt: TGTGCCAGCAGTTACCTCCTAGCGGGAGGTTCCTACGAGCAGTACTTC; cdr3_aa: CASSYLLAGGSYEQYF
clone_size: NA; v_call: TRBV5-1; j_call: TRBJ1-5; d_call: TRBD1; cdr3_nt: TGCGCCAGCAGCTTGGGGGACAGAGATCATCAGCCCCAGCATTTT; cdr3_aa: CASSLGDRDHQPQHF
clone_size: once; v_call: TRBV5-5; j_call: TRBJ2-4; d_call: TRBD1; cdr3_nt: TGTGCCAGCAGCTGGGAACCGGGACAGGGAAACATTCAGTACTTC; cdr3_aa: CASSWEPGQGNIQYF
clone_size: NA; v_call: TRBV29-1; j_call: TRBJ2-3; d_call: NA; cdr3_nt: TGCAGCGTTAGTGACACACCCACAGATACGCAGTATTTT; cdr3_aa: CSVSDTPTDTQYF
clone_size: NA; v_call: TRBV18; j_call: TRBJ2-5; d_call: TRBD1; cdr3_nt: TGTGCCAGCTCACGGGACAGGGAAGGAGGGGAGACCCAGTACTTC; cdr3_aa: CASSRDREGGETQYF
clone_size: NA; v_call: TRBV7-2; j_call: TRBJ2-5; d_call: TRBD2; cdr3_nt: TGTGCCAGCAGCTTAGCTGGGCTAGCGGCCCAAGAGACCCAGTACTTC; cdr3_aa: CASSLAGLAAQETQYF
clone_size: few; v_call: TRBV29-1; j_call: TRBJ2-7; d_call: NA; cdr3_nt: TGCAGCGTTGAAGGGTACGGGACTTCCTACGAGCAGTACTTC; cdr3_aa: CSVEGYGTSYEQYF
clone_size: NA; v_call: TRBV7-2; j_call: TRBJ2-3; d_call: NA; cdr3_nt: TGTGCCAGCAGACCAAACTGGGGGCACCGCGGGCGGAGTACGCAGTATTTT; cdr3_aa: CASRPNWGHRGRSTQYF
clone_size: NA; v_call: TRBV7-8; j_call: TRBJ2-2; d_call: TRBD1; cdr3_nt: TGTGCCAGCAGCTTGGGACAGCACACCGGGGAGCTGTTTTTT; cdr3_aa: CASSLGQHTGELFF
clone_size: NA; v_call: TRBV15; j_call: TRBJ1-1; d_call: TRBD1; cdr3_nt: TGTGCCACCAGTCGGAGGACAGGTGTGAACACTGAAGCTTTCTTT; cdr3_aa: CATSRRTGVNTEAFF
clone_size: NA; v_call: TRBV5-4; j_call: TRBJ1-6; d_call: NA; cdr3_nt: TGTGCCAGCAGCTTTGGGGTCAGGGGTGGTAATTCACCCCTCCACTTT; cdr3_aa: CASSFGVRGGNSPLHF
clone_size: NA; v_call: TRBV6-2/TRBV6-3; j_call: TRBJ2-2; d_call: TRBD2; cdr3_nt: TGTGCCAGCAGCCCCCTAGAGGCGGGGGGGAACACCGGGGAGCTGTTTTTT; cdr3_aa: CASSPLEAGGNTGELFF
clone_size: NA; v_call: TRBV6-5; j_call: TRBJ1-1; d_call: NA; cdr3_nt: TGTGCCAGCAGTTACCTAACAGGGCGATACACTGAAGCTTTCTTT; cdr3_aa: CASSYLTGRYTEAFF
clone_size: NA; v_call: TRBV7-9; j_call: TRBJ2-7; d_call: NA; cdr3_nt: TGTGCCAGCAGCTTAGCTCCAGGGCAACCCTACGAGCAGTACTTC; cdr3_aa: CASSLAPGQPYEQYF
clone_size: NA; v_call: TRBV12-3/TRBV12-4; j_call: TRBJ1-5; d_call: NA; cdr3_nt: TGTGCCAGCAGGCTCCAGGGTGGTCAGCCCCAGCATTTT; cdr3_aa: CASRLQGGQPQHF
clone_size: NA; v_call: TRBV7-9; j_call: TRBJ2-5; d_call: TRBD2; cdr3_nt: TGTGCCAGCCTAGAGCGGGAGGGCGCCGAGACCCAGTACTTC; cdr3_aa: CASLEREGAETQYF
clone_size: once; v_call: TRBV4-3; j_call: TRBJ2-2; d_call: TRBD1; cdr3_nt: TGCGCCAGCAGCCAAGGGACAGGGTGGGGCACCGGGGAGCTGTTTTTT; cdr3_aa: CASSQGTGWGTGELFF
clone_size: NA; v_call: TRBV14; j_call: TRBJ2-3; d_call: TRBD2; cdr3_nt: TGTGCCAGCAGCCCGGGACTAGCGGGAGCTGGATATACGCAGTATTTT; cdr3_aa: CASSPGLAGAGYTQYF
clone_size: NA; v_call: TRBV3-1/TRBV3-2; j_call: TRBJ2-1; d_call: NA; cdr3_nt: TGTGCCAGCAGCCAACGCAGGACTGGTCCCGATGAGCAGTTCTTC; cdr3_aa: CASSQRRTGPDEQFF
clone_size: NA; v_call: TRBV3-1/TRBV3-2; j_call: TRBJ2-1; d_call: TRBD1; cdr3_nt: TGTGCCAGCAGCCAAGATGGGGCAGGGGGCTCCTACAATGAGCAGTTCTTC; cdr3_aa: CASSQDGAGGSYNEQFF
clone_size: NA; v_call: TRBV28; j_call: TRBJ2-1; d_call: TRBD2; cdr3_nt: TGTGCCAGCAGTTTATTTACTAGCGGGAGCAGTGAGCAGTTCTTC; cdr3_aa: CASSLFTSGSSEQFF
clone_size: NA; v_call: TRBV4-3; j_call: TRBJ2-7; d_call: TRBD2; cdr3_nt: TGCGCCAGCAGCCAAGAGATAGGGACTAGCGGATACTCCTACGAGCAGTACTTC; cdr3_aa: CASSQEIGTSGYSYEQYF
clone_size: once; v_call: TRBV28; j_call: TRBJ1-1; d_call: NA; cdr3_nt: TGTGCCAGCAGTGCGCGGGTGAACACTGAAGCTTTCTTT; cdr3_aa: CASSARVNTEAFF
clone_size: NA; v_call: TRBV20-1; j_call: TRBJ2-7; d_call: NA; cdr3_nt: TGCAGTGCTACTATGGCAGCTCAGGAGTACTTC; cdr3_aa: CSATMAAQEYF
clone_size: NA; v_call: TRBV28; j_call: TRBJ2-7; d_call: TRBD2; cdr3_nt: TGTGCCAGCAGTTTACCCCGGACTAGGGCCTCCCACGAGCAGTACTTC; cdr3_aa: CASSLPRTRASHEQYF
clone_size: NA; v_call: TRBV6-1; j_call: TRBJ2-7; d_call: TRBD1; cdr3_nt: TGTGCCAGCAGTGAAACAGGGACAGGGATGAGGGAGCAGTACTTC; cdr3_aa: CASSETGTGMREQYF
clone_size: NA; v_call: TRBV30; j_call: TRBJ1-5; d_call: NA; cdr3_nt: TGTGCCTGGAGTGGGTTCGGGGTCGATCAGCCCCAGCATTTT; cdr3_aa: CAWSGFGVDQPQHF
clone_size: NA; v_call: TRBV6-5; j_call: TRBJ2-7; d_call: TRBD1; cdr3_nt: TGTGCCAGCAGTACCGCCCAGGGGGCCAACGAGCAGTACTTC; cdr3_aa: CASSTAQGANEQYF
clone_size: once; v_call: TRBV29-1; j_call: TRBJ2-1; d_call: TRBD2; cdr3_nt: TGCAGCGTTGAAGATCGGGCTAGCGGGAGAGGTTACAATGAGCAGTTCTTC; cdr3_aa: CSVEDRASGRGYNEQFF
clone_size: NA; v_call: TRBV9; j_call: TRBJ1-5; d_call: NA; cdr3_nt: TGTGCCAGCAGCGGGGTGGAGGGTGCTGGAGGCAATCAGCCCCAGCATTTT; cdr3_aa: CASSGVEGAGGNQPQHF
clone_size: NA; v_call: TRBV9; j_call: TRBJ2-7; d_call: NA; cdr3_nt: TGTGCCAGCAGCCCAGGGGCGGGAGTTGTCTACGAGCAGTACTTC; cdr3_aa: CASSPGAGVVYEQYF
clone_size: NA; v_call: TRBV30; j_call: TRBJ1-1; d_call: NA; cdr3_nt: TGTGCCTGGAGTTATCGGGGAGGCACTGAAGCTTTCTTT; cdr3_aa: CAWSYRGGTEAFF
clone_size: NA; v_call: TRBV7-9; j_call: TRBJ2-7; d_call: NA; cdr3_nt: TGTGCCAGCAGCTTCACTAACCCCGAGGACGAGCAGTACTTC; cdr3_aa: CASSFTNPEDEQYF
clone_size: NA; v_call: TRBV28; j_call: TRBJ2-7; d_call: NA; cdr3_nt: TGTGCCAGCAGCGTCGGGTCGGGGGAGCAGTACTTC; cdr3_aa: CASSVGSGEQYF
clone_size: NA; v_call: TRBV4-3; j_call: TRBJ1-1; d_call: NA; cdr3_nt: TGCGCCAGCAGCCATCTCTCTGGAGGGCCCTTTGGGAGCACTGAAGCTTTCTTT; cdr3_aa: CASSHLSGGPFGSTEAFF
clone_size: NA; v_call: TRBV5-1; j_call: TRBJ2-7; d_call: NA; cdr3_nt: TGCGCCAGCAGCTTGGTGCAGGGAGGCGAGCAGTACTTC; cdr3_aa: CASSLVQGGEQYF
clone_size: NA; v_call: TRBV19; j_call: TRBJ1-2; d_call: TRBD1; cdr3_nt: TGTGCCAGTACCTACAGGGGGTACGGCTACACCTTC; cdr3_aa: CASTYRGYGYTF
clone_size: few; v_call: TRBV2; j_call: TRBJ2-3; d_call: TRBD1; cdr3_nt: TGTGCCAGCAGTAGGGACAGGGGAGCAGATACGCAGTATTTT; cdr3_aa: CASSRDRGADTQYF
clone_size: NA; v_call: TRBV5-6; j_call: TRBJ2-7; d_call: TRBD2; cdr3_nt: TGTGCCAGCAGCTTGGGCGGGAGTAGGGACGAGCAGTACTTC; cdr3_aa: CASSLGGSRDEQYF
clone_size: NA; v_call: TRBV27; j_call: TRBJ2-7; d_call: TRBD1; cdr3_nt: TGTGCCAGCAGTACACGACAGGGACCCAAGACCTACGAGCAGTACTTC; cdr3_aa: CASSTRQGPKTYEQYF
clone_size: NA; v_call: TRBV2; j_call: TRBJ2-1; d_call: TRBD2; cdr3_nt: TGTGCCAGCAGTGGGGTGAGCGGGGACAATGAGCAGTTCTTC; cdr3_aa: CASSGVSGDNEQFF
clone_size: NA; v_call: TRBV6-1; j_call: TRBJ1-5; d_call: TRBD1; cdr3_nt: TGTGCCAGCACCTACGACAGGGTAAACCAGCCCCAGCATTTT; cdr3_aa: CASTYDRVNQPQHF
clone_size: NA; v_call: TRBV27; j_call: TRBJ2-1; d_call: NA; cdr3_nt: TGTGCCAGCACTTACGCTCGAGGGTTTAATGAGCAGTTCTTC; cdr3_aa: CASTYARGFNEQFF
clone_size: NA; v_call: TRBV30; j_call: TRBJ1-1; d_call: NA; cdr3_nt: TGTGCCCGCAAAACGGTGGGAGGAACTGAAGCTTTCTTT; cdr3_aa: CARKTVGGTEAFF
clone_size: NA; v_call: TRBV4-3; j_call: TRBJ2-7; d_call: TRBD1; cdr3_nt: TGCGCCAGCAGCCAATCCCTGCAAGGGGACAGGACACCCTACGAGCAGTACTTC; cdr3_aa: CASSQSLQGDRTPYEQYF
clone_size: few; v_call: TRBV27; j_call: TRBJ1-2; d_call: TRBD1; cdr3_nt: TGTGCCAGCAGTTCCTGGACAGGTTTGAATGATGGCTACACCTTC; cdr3_aa: CASSSWTGLNDGYTF
clone_size: NA; v_call: TRBV5-1; j_call: TRBJ2-7; d_call: NA; cdr3_nt: TGCGCCAGCAGCTTGGCAGGGGTCGGCGAGCAGTACTTC; cdr3_aa: CASSLAGVGEQYF
clone_size: NA; v_call: TRBV11-2; j_call: TRBJ2-3; d_call: NA; cdr3_nt: TGTGCCAGCAGCTTAGAGGCAGGGTTCGATACGCAGTATTTT; cdr3_aa: CASSLEAGFDTQYF
clone_size: NA; v_call: TRBV5-4; j_call: TRBJ2-7; d_call: TRBD1; cdr3_nt: TGTGCCAGCAACGGACAGGGAAACTACGAGCAGTACTTC; cdr3_aa: CASNGQGNYEQYF
clone_size: NA; v_call: TRBV5-1; j_call: TRBJ1-3; d_call: NA; cdr3_nt: TGCGCCAGCAGGGACAGCAGCTCTGGAAACACCATATATTTT; cdr3_aa: CASRDSSSGNTIYF
clone_size: NA; v_call: TRBV4-2; j_call: TRBJ2-7; d_call: NA; cdr3_nt: TGTGCCAGCAGCCAACGGGACACCCCTTCCTACGAGCAGTACTTC; cdr3_aa: CASSQRDTPSYEQYF
clone_size: NA; v_call: TRBV14; j_call: TRBJ2-1; d_call: TRBD2; cdr3_nt: TGTGCCAGCAGCCAGAGTGGGACTAGCGGGAGTGTCGATGAGCAGTTCTTC; cdr3_aa: CASSQSGTSGSVDEQFF
clone_size: NA; v_call: TRBV15; j_call: TRBJ1-4; d_call: NA; cdr3_nt: TGTGCCACCAGCAGAGATCTCGGGGGTGAAAAACTGTTTTTT; cdr3_aa: CATSRDLGGEKLFF